This TCR beta chain appears in the sequencing data of a study of control samples from healthy donors and cancer patients. Method: immunoSEQ multiplex PCR; TCRdb's copy keeps in-frame clones and lacks some. The sample records just under 150,000 clones, about 90% being singletons. The CDR3 runs 14 residues. Germline V CDR1 and CDR2: SGHDT, YYEEEE. After removal of 0 bases from V and 5 bases from J, the junction contained 3 bases not matched to a gene. The TCR comes from a man between 25 and 39 years old in good health. This chain links TRBV5-6 with TRBJ1-1; 8 positions match TRBD1. Material for sequencing was blood. The CDR3 loop is CASSLGTGGTEAFF. The CDR3 nucleotides are TGTGCCAGCAGCTTGGGCACAGGGGGGACTGAAGCTTTCTTT.